This T cell receptor beta chain was obtained from a study of T cells after yellow fever vaccination. Points from the study as a whole: Clones from primary vaccination mostly reappeared after the booster (96% CD4, less than 90% CD8). Abundant contaminating clonotypes from the bulk population could appear in FACS-sorted repertoires.

The CDR3 is made up of 17 amino acids. Trimming cost V 0 bases and J 3 bases, with 14 bases left between them. The germline gives CDR1 SEHNR, CDR2 FQNEAQ (reference sequence). TCRdb itself ran the 5' RACE reads through MiXCR, one entry per CDR3 protein. The table has approximately 120,000 distinct CDR3 sequences, roughly 15% seen once. This clonotype was detected only a few times. Its cognate antigen is unknown. The V gene is TRBV7-9, the J gene TRBJ2-2; D assignment may be TRBD1 or TRBD2 (5 bases each). The receptor was derived from a man aged 18 to 35 who received the YFV17D yellow fever vaccine. The sample was CD8+ T cells sorted from PBMCs, taken 5 days after the yellow fever booster vaccination. CDR3 nucleotides: TGTGCCAGCAGCTTAGCCGGGGCGGCAGGGTACACCGGGGAGCTGTTTTTT. Amino acids: CASSLAGAAGYTGELFF.